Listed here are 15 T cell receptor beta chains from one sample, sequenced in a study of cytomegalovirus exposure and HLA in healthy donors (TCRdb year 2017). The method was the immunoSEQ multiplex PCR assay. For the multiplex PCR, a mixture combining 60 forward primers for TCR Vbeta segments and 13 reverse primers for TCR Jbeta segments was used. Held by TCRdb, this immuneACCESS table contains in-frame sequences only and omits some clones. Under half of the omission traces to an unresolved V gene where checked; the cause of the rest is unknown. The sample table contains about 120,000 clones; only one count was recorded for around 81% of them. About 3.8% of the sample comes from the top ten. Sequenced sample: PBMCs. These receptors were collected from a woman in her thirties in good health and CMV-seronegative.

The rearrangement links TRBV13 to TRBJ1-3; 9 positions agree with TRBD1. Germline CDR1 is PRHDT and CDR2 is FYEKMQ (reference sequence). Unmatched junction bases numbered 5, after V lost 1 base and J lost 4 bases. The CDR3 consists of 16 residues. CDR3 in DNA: TGTGCCAGCAGCTTAGAGGGACAGGGATTGGGAAACACCATATATTTT. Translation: CASSLEGQGLGNTIYF.

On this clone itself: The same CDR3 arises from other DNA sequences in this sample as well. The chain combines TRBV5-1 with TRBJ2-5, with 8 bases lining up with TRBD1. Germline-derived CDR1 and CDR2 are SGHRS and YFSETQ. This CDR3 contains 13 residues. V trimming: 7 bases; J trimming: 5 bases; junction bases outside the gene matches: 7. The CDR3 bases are TGCGCCAGCGGGACAGGAGCGTTGGAGACCCAGTACTTC. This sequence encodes CASGTGALETQYF. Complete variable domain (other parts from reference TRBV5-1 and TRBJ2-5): KAGVTQTPRYLIKTRGQQVTLSCSPISGHRSVSWYQQTPGQGLQFLFEYFSETQRNKGNFPGRFSGRQFSNSRSEMNVSTLELGDSALYLCASGTGALETQYFGPGTRLLVL.

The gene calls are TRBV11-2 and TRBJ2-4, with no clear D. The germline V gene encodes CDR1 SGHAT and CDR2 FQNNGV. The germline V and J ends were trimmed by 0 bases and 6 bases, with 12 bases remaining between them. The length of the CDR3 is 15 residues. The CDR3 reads CASSLEGTVLNIQYF. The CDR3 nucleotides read TGTGCCAGCAGCTTAGAGGGTACAGTTTTAAACATTCAGTACTTC. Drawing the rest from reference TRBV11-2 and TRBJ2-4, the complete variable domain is EAGVAQSPRYKIIEKRQSVAFWCNPISGHATLYWYQQILGQGPKLLIQFQNNGVVDDSQLPKDRFSAERLKGVDSTLKIQPAKLEDSAVYLCASSLEGTVLNIQYFGAGTRLSVL.

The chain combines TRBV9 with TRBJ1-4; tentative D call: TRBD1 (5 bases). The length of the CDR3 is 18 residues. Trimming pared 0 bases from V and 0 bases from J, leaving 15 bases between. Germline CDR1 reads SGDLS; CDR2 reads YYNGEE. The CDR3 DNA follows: TGTGCCAGCAGCGTAGCTACGGGGGGATATGCAACTAATGAAAAACTGTTTTTT. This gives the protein CASSVATGGYATNEKLFF.

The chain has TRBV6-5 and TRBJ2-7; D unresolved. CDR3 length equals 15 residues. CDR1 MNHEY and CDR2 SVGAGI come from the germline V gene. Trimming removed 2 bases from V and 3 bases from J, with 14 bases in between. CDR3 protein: CASSYLPQPGYEQYF. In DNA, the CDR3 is TGTGCCAGCAGTTACCTACCTCAGCCGGGCTACGAGCAGTACTTC.

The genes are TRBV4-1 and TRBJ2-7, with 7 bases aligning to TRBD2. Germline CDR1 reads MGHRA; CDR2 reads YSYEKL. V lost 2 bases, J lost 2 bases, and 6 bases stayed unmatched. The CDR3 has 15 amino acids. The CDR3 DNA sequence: TGCGCCAGCAGCCAAAAGCGCGGGAGCCCCTACGAGCAGTACTTC. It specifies CASSQKRGSPYEQYF.

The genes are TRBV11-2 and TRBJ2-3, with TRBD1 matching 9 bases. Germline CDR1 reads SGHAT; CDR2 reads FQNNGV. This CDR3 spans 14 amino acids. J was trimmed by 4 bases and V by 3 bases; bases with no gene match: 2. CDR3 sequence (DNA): TGTGCCAGCAGCTTCACAGGGGGCTCAGATACGCAGTATTTT. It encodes CASSFTGGSDTQYF.

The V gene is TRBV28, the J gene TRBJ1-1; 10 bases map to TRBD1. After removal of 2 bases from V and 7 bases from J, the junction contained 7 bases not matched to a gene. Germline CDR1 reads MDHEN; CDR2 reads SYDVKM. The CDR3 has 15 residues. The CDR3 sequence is CASSLKGQGKGEAFF. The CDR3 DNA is TGTGCCAGCAGTTTAAAGGGACAGGGGAAAGGTGAAGCTTTCTTT.

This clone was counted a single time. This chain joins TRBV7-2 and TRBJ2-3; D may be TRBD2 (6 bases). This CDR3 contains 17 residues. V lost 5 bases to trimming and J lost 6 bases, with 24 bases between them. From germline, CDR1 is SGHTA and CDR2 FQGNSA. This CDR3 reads CASSPGWRVGLSDTQYF. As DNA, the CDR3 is TGTGCCAGCAGCCCGGGATGGAGAGTAGGACTATCGGATACGCAGTATTTT. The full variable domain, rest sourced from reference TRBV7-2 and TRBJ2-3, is GAGVSQSPSNKVTEKGKDVELRCDPISGHTALYWYRQSLGQGLEFLIYFQGNSAPDKSGLPSDRFSAERTGGSVSTLTIQRTQQEDSAVYLCASSPGWRVGLSDTQYFGPGTRLTVL.

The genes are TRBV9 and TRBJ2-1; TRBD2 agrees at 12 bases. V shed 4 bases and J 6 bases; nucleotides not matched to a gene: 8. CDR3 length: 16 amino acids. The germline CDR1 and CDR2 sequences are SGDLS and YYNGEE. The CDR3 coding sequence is TGTGCCAGCAGCTTACGACTAGCGGGAGCGGGCAATGAGCAGTTCTTC. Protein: CASSLRLAGAGNEQFF.

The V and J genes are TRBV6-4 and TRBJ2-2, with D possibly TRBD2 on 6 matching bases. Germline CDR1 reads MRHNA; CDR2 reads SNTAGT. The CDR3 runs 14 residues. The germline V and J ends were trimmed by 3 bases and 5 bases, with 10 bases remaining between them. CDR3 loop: CASSEWEATGELFF. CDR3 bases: TGTGCCAGCAGTGAATGGGAGGCAACCGGGGAGCTGTTTTTT.

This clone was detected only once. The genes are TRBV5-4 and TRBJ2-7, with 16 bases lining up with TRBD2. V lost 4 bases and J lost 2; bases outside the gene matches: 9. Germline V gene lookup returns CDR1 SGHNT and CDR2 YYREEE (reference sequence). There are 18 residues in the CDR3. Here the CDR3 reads CASSAQRGLAGGTYEQYF. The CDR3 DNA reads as TGTGCCAGCAGCGCTCAGAGGGGACTAGCGGGAGGGACCTACGAGCAGTACTTC.

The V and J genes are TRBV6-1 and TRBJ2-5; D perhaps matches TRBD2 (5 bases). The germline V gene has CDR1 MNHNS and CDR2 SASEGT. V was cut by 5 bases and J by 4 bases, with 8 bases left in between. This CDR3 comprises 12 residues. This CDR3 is CASSYRGETQYF. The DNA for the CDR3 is TGTGCCAGCAGTTATCGGGGAGAGACCCAGTACTTC.

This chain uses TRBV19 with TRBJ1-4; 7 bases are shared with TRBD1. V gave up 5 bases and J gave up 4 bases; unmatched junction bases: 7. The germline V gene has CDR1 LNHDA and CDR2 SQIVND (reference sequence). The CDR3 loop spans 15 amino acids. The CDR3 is CASSSTGALNEKLFF. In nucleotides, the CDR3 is TGTGCCAGTAGTTCAACAGGGGCTCTTAATGAAAAACTGTTTTTT.

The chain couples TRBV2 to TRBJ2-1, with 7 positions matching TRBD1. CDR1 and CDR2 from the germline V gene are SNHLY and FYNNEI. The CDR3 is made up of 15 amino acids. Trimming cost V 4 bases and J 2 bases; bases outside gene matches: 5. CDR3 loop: CASSAWTGTYNEQFF. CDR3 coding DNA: TGTGCCAGCAGTGCTTGGACAGGTACCTACAATGAGCAGTTCTTC.